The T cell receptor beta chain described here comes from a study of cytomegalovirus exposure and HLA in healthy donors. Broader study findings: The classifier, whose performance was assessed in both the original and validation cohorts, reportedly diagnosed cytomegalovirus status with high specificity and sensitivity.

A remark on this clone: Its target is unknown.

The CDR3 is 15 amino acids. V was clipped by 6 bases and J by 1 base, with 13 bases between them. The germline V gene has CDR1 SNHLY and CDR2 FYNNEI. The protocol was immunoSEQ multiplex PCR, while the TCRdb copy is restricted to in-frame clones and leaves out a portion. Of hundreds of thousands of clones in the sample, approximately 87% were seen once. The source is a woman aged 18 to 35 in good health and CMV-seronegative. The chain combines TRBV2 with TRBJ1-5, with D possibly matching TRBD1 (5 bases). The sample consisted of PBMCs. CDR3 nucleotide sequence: TGTGCCAGCAGGCGTCAGGGTACGAGCAATCAGCCCCAGCATTTT. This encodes CASRRQGTSNQPQHF.